A selection of T cell receptor beta chains follows, all from one sample in a study of blood T cell repertoires in COVID-19. The repertoire was sequenced with immunoSEQ multiplex PCR; TCRdb's copy has only in-frame clones and lacks some. The sample comprises 300,000 to 400,000 clones, roughly 90% of which are singletons, and 7% to 8% rests with the top ten. The sequenced sample consisted of peripheral blood. The receptors were sampled from a woman aged 70 to 79 with COVID-19, enrolled during active disease. The CDR3 runs from the conserved cysteine through the conserved F or W. A D gene is named only where the DNA matches it firmly. Some rows mark clone size as missing; the rest say once, few, many or name a class of expanded clone.

v_gene	j_gene	d_gene	abundance	CDR3nt	CDR3aa
TRBV19	TRBJ1-6	NA	few	TGTGCCAGCTCTCCTCGGAATTCACCCCTCCACTTT	CASSPRNSPLHF
TRBV7-2	TRBJ1-2	TRBD1	NA	TGTGCCAGCAGCCCCGGACAGGGGGCGGGAGGCTACACCTTC	CASSPGQGAGGYTF
TRBV19	TRBJ1-1	NA	NA	TGTGCCAGTAGCCAGACAGGCCTTAACACTGAAGCTTTCTTT	CASSQTGLNTEAFF
TRBV7-6	TRBJ2-7	TRBD2	NA	TGTGCCAGCAGCTTAAGAGCGACTAGCTCAACCTACGAGCAGTACTTC	CASSLRATSSTYEQYF
TRBV4-1	TRBJ1-3	NA	once	TGCGCCAGCAGCCCGAATTATCCGGGCTCTGGAAACACCATATATTTT	CASSPNYPGSGNTIYF
TRBV11-2	TRBJ1-3	NA	NA	TGTGCCAGCAGCTTCTACAGGGTAATCGGCCTACGCTCTGGAAACACCATATATTTT	CASSFYRVIGLRSGNTIYF
TRBV30	TRBJ1-6	NA	NA	TGTGCCTGGTCCGGACAGTCCGGTTCACCCCTCCACTTT	CAWSGQSGSPLHF
TRBV4-1	TRBJ2-7	TRBD1	NA	TGCGCCAGCAGCCAAACGATACAGGGGGCGTACGAGCAGTACTTC	CASSQTIQGAYEQYF
TRBV2	TRBJ1-5	TRBD1	NA	TGTGCCAGCAGTTCCGACAGGGTAGGCCAGCCCCAGCATTTT	CASSSDRVGQPQHF
TRBV2	TRBJ1-1	NA	NA	TGTGCCAGCAGTGAATACGCCGGGAACACTGAAGCTTTCTTT	CASSEYAGNTEAFF
TRBV5-1	TRBJ1-6	TRBD1	NA	TGCGCCAGCAGCTTGGCAGGGGGCGGGAATTCACCCCTCCACTTT	CASSLAGGGNSPLHF
TRBV19	TRBJ1-5	NA	NA	TGTGCCAGTAGTATTTTAAGGGGTCTCCAGCATTTT	CASSILRGLQHF